The 20 T cell receptor beta chains reported below all come from one sample, sequenced in a study of blood T cell repertoires in COVID-19. Produced via immunoSEQ multiplex PCR; TCRdb's table is partial and in-frame only. The sample includes some 190,000 clones, 80% to 90% of them seen just once. The specimen was peripheral blood. The origin of the receptors is a woman older than 75 with acute or convalescent COVID-19.

The V call is TRBV30, the J call TRBJ1-2, with 7 bases matching TRBD1. V was clipped by 3 bases and J by 4 bases; unmatched bases: 11. Germline CDR1 and CDR2: GTSNPN and SVGIG (reference sequence). This CDR3 comprises 15 residues. The CDR3 protein is CAWRRTGVGGYGYTF. Here the CDR3 DNA reads TGTGCCTGGAGGAGAACAGGGGTCGGAGGCTATGGCTACACCTTC.

V usage is TRBV30 and J usage is TRBJ2-2; 7 positions match TRBD1. Germline values: CDR1 GTSNPN, CDR2 SVGIG (reference sequence). The CDR3 contains 15 residues. V lost 5 bases, J lost 5 bases, and 11 bases stayed unmatched. CDR3 DNA sequence: TGTGCCTGGCTACCGGGACAGTCCAGAACCGGGGAGCTGTTTTTT. Translation gives CAWLPGQSRTGELFF.

The gene calls are TRBV6-2 or TRBV6-3 and TRBJ2-7, with D possibly TRBD1 on 5 matching bases. The CDR3 consists of 12 residues. Trimming cost V 4 bases and J 4 bases, with 8 bases left between them. Germline CDR1 and CDR2: MNHEY and SVGEGT. For the CDR3, the DNA is TGTGCCAGCAGTTTTACAGGATACGAGCAGTACTTC. It codes for CASSFTGYEQYF.

The chain recombines TRBV10-3 with TRBJ2-3; D might be TRBD1 (5 bases). V lost 4 bases and J lost 2, with 16 bases in between. CDR3 size: 16 residues. Germline V gene lookup returns CDR1 ENHRY and CDR2 SYGVKD. This chain's CDR3 is CAISVGISRVTDTQYF. The CDR3, as DNA: TGTGCCATCAGTGTGGGGATAAGCAGGGTCACAGATACGCAGTATTTT.

The CDR3 loop is CASSFQGLDTEAFF. CDR3 DNA sequence: TGTGCCAGCAGTTTTCAGGGGTTGGACACTGAAGCTTTCTTT. V is TRBV28 and J is TRBJ1-1, with D possibly TRBD1 on 6 matching bases. With 3 bases removed from V and 3 bases from J, the gap between germline ends came to 11 bases. Germline CDR1 and CDR2: MDHEN and SYDVKM. This CDR3 contains 14 residues.

This chain connects TRBV7-2 to TRBJ1-1; D is undetermined. CDR1 is SGHTA and CDR2 is FQGNSA in the germline V gene. This CDR3 contains 13 residues. V lost 2 bases and J 5 bases, leaving 9 bases between the germline ends. DNA for the CDR3: TGTGCCAGCAGCTTAAACGGGAGAACTGAAGCTTTCTTT. Translated, it gives CASSLNGRTEAFF. The full variable domain, with the rest looked up from reference TRBV7-2 and TRBJ1-1, is GAGVSQSPSNKVTEKGKDVELRCDPISGHTALYWYRQSLGQGLEFLIYFQGNSAPDKSGLPSDRFSAERTGGSVSTLTIQRTQQEDSAVYLCASSLNGRTEAFFGQGTRLTVV.

V is TRBV4-1 and J is TRBJ1-4, with TRBD1 as a possible D gene (5 bases). This CDR3 spans 16 amino acids. The V gene lost 4 bases and the J gene lost 0 bases, with 12 bases spanning the gap. Germline V lookup: CDR1 MGHRA, CDR2 YSYEKL. The DNA of the CDR3 is TGCGCCAGCAGCCTCAGACAGACCACAACTAATGAAAAACTGTTTTTT. It yields the protein CASSLRQTTTNEKLFF.

This clone appeared a single time. The V and J genes are TRBV24-1 and TRBJ2-3; a possible D gene is TRBD1 (5 bases). V lost 5 bases and J 3 bases, leaving 11 bases between the germline ends. Germline lookup yields CDR1 KGHDR and CDR2 SFDVKD. This CDR3 comprises 14 residues. CDR3 nucleotides: TGTGCCACCAGTGCTTGGGCAGGGACAGATACGCAGTATTTT. Translation: CATSAWAGTDTQYF.

V is TRBV19 and J is TRBJ1-1, with D perhaps TRBD1 (6 bases). The CDR3 spans 19 residues. Germline-derived CDR1 and CDR2 are LNHDA and SQIVND (reference sequence). Trimming took off 3 bases at V and 0 bases at J, with 23 bases between the two ends. The CDR3 reads CASSMGTIGWGQLNTEAFF. CDR3 coding DNA: TGTGCCAGTAGTATGGGGACAATTGGGTGGGGTCAACTGAACACTGAAGCTTTCTTT. Variable domain in full (rest from reference TRBV19 and TRBJ1-1): DGGITQSPKYLFRKEGQNVTLSCEQNLNHDAMYWYRQDPGQGLRLIYYSQIVNDFQKGDIAEGYSVSREKKESFPLTVTSAQKNPTAFYLCASSMGTIGWGQLNTEAFFGQGTRLTVV.

This chain uses TRBV28 with TRBJ2-7; 7 bases fit TRBD1. The CDR3 is 14 residues long. Per germline, CDR1 MDHEN and CDR2 SYDVKM. Trimming cost V 7 bases and J 2 bases; bases outside gene matches: 8. DNA of the CDR3: TGTGCCAGCACGGGCCAGGGACAGCCCTACGAGCAGTACTTC. Translating it yields CASTGQGQPYEQYF. The variable domain in full, with the rest retrieved from reference TRBV28 and TRBJ2-7, is DVKVTQSSRYLVKRTGEKVFLECVQDMDHENMFWYRQDPGLGLRLIYFSYDVKMKEKGDIPEGYSVSREKKERFSLILESASTNQTSMYLCASTGQGQPYEQYFGPGTRLTVT.

The CDR3 reads CASTYVRGSRGANEKLFF. CDR3 coding DNA: TGTGCCAGCACCTACGTTCGAGGTTCTCGAGGAGCTAATGAAAAACTGTTTTTT. The J gene is TRBJ1-4, the V gene TRBV28; D not certain. This CDR3 is 18 amino acids long. The ends were cut back, 7 bases at V and 3 bases at J, with 24 bases in the middle. CDR1 is MDHEN, CDR2 SYDVKM, per germline.

The chain joins TRBV18 to TRBJ1-5, with 8 bases identical to TRBD1. This CDR3 spans 15 amino acids. J gave up 7 bases and V 6 bases, and 11 bases lay outside the gene matches. Germline CDR1 reads KGHSH; CDR2 reads LQKENI. The CDR3 bases are TGTGCCAGCTCTTTGGCGACAGGGGCGGACCAGCCCCAGCATTTT. Encoded protein: CASSLATGADQPQHF.

This chain joins TRBV7-6 and TRBJ1-5; D unclear. The CDR3 runs 14 residues. From germline, CDR1 is SGHVS and CDR2 FNYEAQ. The V end lost 2 bases, the J end lost 11 bases, and 16 bases lay between the germline ends. CDR3 in amino acids: CASSLSAGGAAQHF. The CDR3 region has the DNA TGTGCCAGCAGCTTATCGGCAGGAGGTGCGGCCCAGCATTTT.

The chain carries TRBV19 and TRBJ1-1, with 7 bases aligning to TRBD1. V lost 4 bases to trimming and J lost 5 bases; unmatched junction nucleotides: 7. Per the germline V gene, CDR1 is LNHDA and CDR2 is SQIVND (reference sequence). CDR3 length equals 14 residues. DNA of the CDR3: TGTGCCAGTAGTAACCGACAGGGTTGGACTGAAGCTTTCTTT. Its protein is CASSNRQGWTEAFF.

The CDR3 spells CASSQTSGYYNEQFF. In DNA form, the CDR3 reads TGTGCCAGCAGTCAGACTAGCGGTTACTACAATGAGCAGTTCTTC. V usage is TRBV6-5 and J usage is TRBJ2-1; 9 nucleotides agree with TRBD2. This CDR3 is 15 amino acids long. The V gene end was trimmed by 5 bases and the J gene end by 3 bases; junction bases not matched to a gene: 5. Germline V gives CDR1 MNHEY, CDR2 SVGAGI.

The genes are TRBV18 and TRBJ1-6; 9 bases are a match to TRBD1. Germline V CDR1 and CDR2: KGHSH, LQKENI. V was pared by 6 bases and J by 4 bases, with 7 bases of the junction left unmatched. The CDR3 runs to 16 residues. The CDR3 DNA follows: TGTGCCAGCTCGCCGCTCGACAGGGGGTATAATTCACCCCTCCACTTT. It specifies CASSPLDRGYNSPLHF.

This chain connects TRBV2 to TRBJ2-7; no clear D. This CDR3 comprises 14 residues. V lost 7 bases and J 2 bases, leaving 15 bases between the germline ends. The germline gives CDR1 SNHLY, CDR2 FYNNEI. The CDR3 reads CASTLEQQTYEQYF. CDR3 in DNA: TGTGCCAGCACTTTGGAACAGCAAACCTACGAGCAGTACTTC.

This clone was detected only once. This chain links TRBV2 with TRBJ1-1; 8 bases map to TRBD1. The germline V gene encodes CDR1 SNHLY and CDR2 FYNNEI. There are 14 residues in the CDR3. J gave up 3 bases and V 7 bases, and 7 bases lay outside the gene matches. DNA for the CDR3: TGTGCCAGCACGGCAGGGGGCGCCGACACTGAAGCTTTCTTT. Translated: CASTAGGADTEAFF.

The chain recombines TRBV5-6 with TRBJ2-7; 9 bases are a match to TRBD1. After removal of 4 bases from V and 2 bases from J, the junction contained 7 bases not matched to a gene. The CDR3 totals 15 residues. Germline loops: CDR1 SGHDT, CDR2 YYEEEE. This CDR3 reads CASSRTGGPTYEQYF. As DNA, the CDR3 is TGTGCCAGCAGCCGAACAGGGGGCCCTACCTACGAGCAGTACTTC.

The chain employs TRBV27 and TRBJ1-2, with 10 bases lining up with TRBD1. J lost 7 bases, V lost 5 bases, and 13 bases had no gene match. CDR1 is MNHEY and CDR2 is SMNVEV in the germline V gene (reference sequence). CDR3 size: 16 residues. The DNA for the CDR3 is TGTGCCAGCAGTCCACAGACAGGGGGCGCAAGATTTGGCTACACCTTC. This gives the protein CASSPQTGGARFGYTF.